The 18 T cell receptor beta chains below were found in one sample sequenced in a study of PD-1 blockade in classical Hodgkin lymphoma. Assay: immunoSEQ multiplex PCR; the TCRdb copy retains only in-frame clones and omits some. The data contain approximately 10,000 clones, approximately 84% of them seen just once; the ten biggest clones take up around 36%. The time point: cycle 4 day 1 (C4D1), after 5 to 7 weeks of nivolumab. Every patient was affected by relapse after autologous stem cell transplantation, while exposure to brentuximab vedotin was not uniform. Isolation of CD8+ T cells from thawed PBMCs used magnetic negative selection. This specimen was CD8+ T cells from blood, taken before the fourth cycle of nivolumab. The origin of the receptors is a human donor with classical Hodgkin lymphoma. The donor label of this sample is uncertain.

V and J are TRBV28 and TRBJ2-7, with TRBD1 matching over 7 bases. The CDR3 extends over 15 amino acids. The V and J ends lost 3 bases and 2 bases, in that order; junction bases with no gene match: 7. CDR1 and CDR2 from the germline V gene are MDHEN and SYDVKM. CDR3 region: CASSFFVQGAYEQYF. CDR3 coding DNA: TGTGCCAGCAGTTTCTTTGTGCAGGGGGCCTACGAGCAGTACTTC.

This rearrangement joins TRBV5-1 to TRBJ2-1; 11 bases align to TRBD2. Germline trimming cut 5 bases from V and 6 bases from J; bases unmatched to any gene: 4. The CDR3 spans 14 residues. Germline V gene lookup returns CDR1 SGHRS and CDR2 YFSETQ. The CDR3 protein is CASRMGTSGNEQFF. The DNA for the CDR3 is TGCGCCAGCAGAATGGGGACTAGCGGCAATGAGCAGTTCTTC.

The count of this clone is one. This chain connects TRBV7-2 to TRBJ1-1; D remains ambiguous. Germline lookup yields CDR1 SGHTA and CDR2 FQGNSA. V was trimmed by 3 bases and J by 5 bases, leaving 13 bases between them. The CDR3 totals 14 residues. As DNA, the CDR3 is TGTGCCAGCAGCTTGGGAGGAGTACCTACTGAAGCTTTCTTT. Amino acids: CASSLGGVPTEAFF. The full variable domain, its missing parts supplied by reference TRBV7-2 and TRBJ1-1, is GAGVSQSPSNKVTEKGKDVELRCDPISGHTALYWYRQSLGQGLEFLIYFQGNSAPDKSGLPSDRFSAERTGGSVSTLTIQRTQQEDSAVYLCASSLGGVPTEAFFGQGTRLTVV.

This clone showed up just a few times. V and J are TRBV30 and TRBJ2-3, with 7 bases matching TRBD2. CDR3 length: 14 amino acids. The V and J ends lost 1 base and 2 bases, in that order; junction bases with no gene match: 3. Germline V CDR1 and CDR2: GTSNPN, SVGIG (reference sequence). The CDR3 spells CAWSAGTTTDTQYF. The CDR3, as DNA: TGTGCCTGGAGTGCTGGGACTACCACAGATACGCAGTATTTT.

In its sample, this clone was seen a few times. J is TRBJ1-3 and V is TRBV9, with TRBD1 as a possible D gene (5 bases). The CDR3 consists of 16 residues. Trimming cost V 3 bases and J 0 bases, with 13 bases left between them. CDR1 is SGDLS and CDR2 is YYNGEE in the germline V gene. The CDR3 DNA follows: TGTGCCAGCAGCGCTAGTCCCAGGGACTCTGGAAACACCATATATTTT. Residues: CASSASPRDSGNTIYF.

The CDR3 reads CASSEEEGGRAFF. CDR3 coding DNA: TGTGCCAGCAGTGAAGAGGAGGGGGGAAGGGCTTTCTTT. The chain employs TRBV6-1 and TRBJ1-1; tentative D call: TRBD1 (6 bases). Trimming removed 1 base from V and 11 bases from J, with 14 bases in between. The CDR3 spans 13 residues. Germline loops: CDR1 MNHNS, CDR2 SASEGT.

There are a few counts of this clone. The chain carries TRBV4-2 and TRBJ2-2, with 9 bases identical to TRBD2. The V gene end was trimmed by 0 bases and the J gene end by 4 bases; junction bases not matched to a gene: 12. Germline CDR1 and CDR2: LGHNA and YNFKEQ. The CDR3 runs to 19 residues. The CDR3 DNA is TGTGCCAGCAGCCAAGATGGGGAAGCGGGAGGACCGGGCACCGGGGAGCTGTTTTTT. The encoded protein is CASSQDGEAGGPGTGELFF.

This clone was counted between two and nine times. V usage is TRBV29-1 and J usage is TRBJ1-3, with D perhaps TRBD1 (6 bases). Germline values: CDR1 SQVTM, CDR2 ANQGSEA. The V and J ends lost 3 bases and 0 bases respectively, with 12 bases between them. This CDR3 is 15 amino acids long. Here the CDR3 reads CSVEVQGDSGNTIYF. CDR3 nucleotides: TGCAGCGTTGAGGTACAGGGAGACTCTGGAAACACCATATATTTT.

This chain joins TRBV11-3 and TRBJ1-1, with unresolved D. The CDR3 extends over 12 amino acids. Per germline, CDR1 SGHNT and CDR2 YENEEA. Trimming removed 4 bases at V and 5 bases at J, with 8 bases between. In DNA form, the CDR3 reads TGTGCCAGCAGCTCTGGGTCAACTGAAGCTTTCTTT. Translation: CASSSGSTEAFF.

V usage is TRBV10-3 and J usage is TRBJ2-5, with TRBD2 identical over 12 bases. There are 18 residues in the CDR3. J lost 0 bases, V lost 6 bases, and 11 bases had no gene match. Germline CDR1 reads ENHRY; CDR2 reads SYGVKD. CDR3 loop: CAISMPRTSGTYQETQYF. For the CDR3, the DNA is TGTGCCATCAGCATGCCCCGGACTAGCGGGACCTACCAAGAGACCCAGTACTTC.

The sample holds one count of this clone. The CDR3 DNA is TGTGCCAGCAGTTTTAGGTCAGACGGGACAGATACGCAGTATTTT. It specifies CASSFRSDGTDTQYF. The rearrangement joins TRBV28 to TRBJ2-3, with unresolved D. Germline values: CDR1 MDHEN, CDR2 SYDVKM. Trimming stripped 3 bases from V and 3 bases from J, with 13 bases between. This CDR3 has 15 residues.

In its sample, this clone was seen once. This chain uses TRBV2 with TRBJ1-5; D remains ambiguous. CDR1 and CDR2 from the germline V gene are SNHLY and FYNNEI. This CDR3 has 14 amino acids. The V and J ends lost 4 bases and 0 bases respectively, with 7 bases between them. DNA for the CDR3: TGTGCCAGCAGTGCCGACATTAGCAATCAGCCCCAGCATTTT. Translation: CASSADISNQPQHF.

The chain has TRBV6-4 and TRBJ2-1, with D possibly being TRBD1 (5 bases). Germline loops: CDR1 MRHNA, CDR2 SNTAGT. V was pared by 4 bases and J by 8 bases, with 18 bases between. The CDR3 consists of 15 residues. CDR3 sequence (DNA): TGTGCCAGCAGTGCCCAGGGCGTAAATTTCGATGAGCAGTTCTTC. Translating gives CASSAQGVNFDEQFF.

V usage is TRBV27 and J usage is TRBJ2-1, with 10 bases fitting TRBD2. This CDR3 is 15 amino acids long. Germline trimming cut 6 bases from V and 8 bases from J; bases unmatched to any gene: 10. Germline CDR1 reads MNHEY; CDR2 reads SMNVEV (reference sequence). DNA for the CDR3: TGTGCCAGCAGAGCCGGGCTAGCGGGAGTCGATGAGCAGTTCTTC. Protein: CASRAGLAGVDEQFF.

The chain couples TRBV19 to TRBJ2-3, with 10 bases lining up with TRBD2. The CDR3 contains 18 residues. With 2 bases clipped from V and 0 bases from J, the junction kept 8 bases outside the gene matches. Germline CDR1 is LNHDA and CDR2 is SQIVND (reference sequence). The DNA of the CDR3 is TGTGCCAGTAGTATACTAGCGGGAGCGATATTAAGCACAGATACGCAGTATTTT. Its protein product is CASSILAGAILSTDTQYF.

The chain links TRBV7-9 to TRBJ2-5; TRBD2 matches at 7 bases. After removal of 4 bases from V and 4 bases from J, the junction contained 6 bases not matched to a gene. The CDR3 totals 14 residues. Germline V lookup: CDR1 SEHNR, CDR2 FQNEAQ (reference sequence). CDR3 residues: CASSYTGGSETQYF. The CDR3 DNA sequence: TGTGCCAGCAGCTATACGGGAGGTTCAGAGACCCAGTACTTC.

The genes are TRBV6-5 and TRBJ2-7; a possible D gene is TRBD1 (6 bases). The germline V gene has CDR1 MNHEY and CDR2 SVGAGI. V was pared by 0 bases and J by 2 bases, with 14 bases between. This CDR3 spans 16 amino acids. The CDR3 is CASSYSGNRVPYEQYF. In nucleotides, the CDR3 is TGTGCCAGCAGTTACTCGGGGAACAGGGTCCCCTACGAGCAGTACTTC.

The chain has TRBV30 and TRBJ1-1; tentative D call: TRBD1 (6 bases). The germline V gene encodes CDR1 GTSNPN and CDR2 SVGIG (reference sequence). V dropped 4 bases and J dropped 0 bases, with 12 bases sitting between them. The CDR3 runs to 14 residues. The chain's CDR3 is CAWNGGLMNTEAFF. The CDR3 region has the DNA TGTGCCTGGAATGGGGGGCTTATGAACACTGAAGCTTTCTTT.